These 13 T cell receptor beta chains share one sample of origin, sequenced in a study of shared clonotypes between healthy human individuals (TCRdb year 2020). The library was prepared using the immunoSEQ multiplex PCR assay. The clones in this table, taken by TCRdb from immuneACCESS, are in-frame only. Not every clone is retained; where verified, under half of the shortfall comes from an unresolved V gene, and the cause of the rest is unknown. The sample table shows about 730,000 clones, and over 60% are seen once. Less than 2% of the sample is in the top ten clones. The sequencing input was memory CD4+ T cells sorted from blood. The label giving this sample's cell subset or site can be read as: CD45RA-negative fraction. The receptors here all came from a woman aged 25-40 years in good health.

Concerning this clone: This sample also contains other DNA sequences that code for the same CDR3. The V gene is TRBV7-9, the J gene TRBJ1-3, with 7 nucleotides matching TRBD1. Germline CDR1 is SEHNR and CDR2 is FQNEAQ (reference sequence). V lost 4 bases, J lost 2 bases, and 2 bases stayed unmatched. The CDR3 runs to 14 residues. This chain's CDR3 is CASSYGTAGNTIYF. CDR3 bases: TGTGCCAGCAGCTACGGGACAGCTGGAAACACCATATATTTT.

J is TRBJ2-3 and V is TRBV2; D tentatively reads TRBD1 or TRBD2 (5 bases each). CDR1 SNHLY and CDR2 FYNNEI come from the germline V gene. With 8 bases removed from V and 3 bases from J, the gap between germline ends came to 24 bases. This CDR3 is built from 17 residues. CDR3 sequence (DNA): TGTGCCAGCGGTGTCCCGGGACGTTGGAGCCATACAGATACGCAGTATTTT. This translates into CASGVPGRWSHTDTQYF.

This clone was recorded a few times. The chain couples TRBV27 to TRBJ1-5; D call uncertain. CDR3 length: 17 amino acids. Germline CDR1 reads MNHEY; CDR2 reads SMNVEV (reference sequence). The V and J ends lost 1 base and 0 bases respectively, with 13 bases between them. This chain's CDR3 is CASSLFYTGHSNQPQHF. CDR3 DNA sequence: TGTGCCAGCAGTTTATTCTATACGGGTCATAGCAATCAGCCCCAGCATTTT.

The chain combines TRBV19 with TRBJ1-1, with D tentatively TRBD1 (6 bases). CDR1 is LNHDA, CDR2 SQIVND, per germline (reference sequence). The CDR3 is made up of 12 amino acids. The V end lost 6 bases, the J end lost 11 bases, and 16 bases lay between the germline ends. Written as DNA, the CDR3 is TGTGCCAGTAGCGCGAAGGGGGGGGCCGCTTTCTTT. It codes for CASSAKGGAAFF.

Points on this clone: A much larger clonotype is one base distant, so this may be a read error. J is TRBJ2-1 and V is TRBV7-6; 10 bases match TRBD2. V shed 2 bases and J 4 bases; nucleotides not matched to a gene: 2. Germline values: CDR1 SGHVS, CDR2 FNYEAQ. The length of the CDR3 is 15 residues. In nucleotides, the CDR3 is TGTGCCAGCAGCTTATCGACTAGCGGGTACAATGAGCAGTTCTTC. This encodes CASSLSTSGYNEQFF. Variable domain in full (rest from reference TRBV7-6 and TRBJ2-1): GAGVSQSPRYKVTKRGQDVALRCDPISGHVSLYWYRQALGQGPEFLTYFNYEAQQDKSGLPNDRFSAERPEGSISTLTIQRTEQRDSAMYRCASSLSTSGYNEQFFGPGTRLTVL.

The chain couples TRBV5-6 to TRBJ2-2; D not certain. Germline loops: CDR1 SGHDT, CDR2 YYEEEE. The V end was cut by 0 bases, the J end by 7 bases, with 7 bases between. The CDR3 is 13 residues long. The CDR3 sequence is CASSLGISGELFF. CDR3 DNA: TGTGCCAGCAGCTTGGGAATCAGCGGGGAGCTGTTTTTT.

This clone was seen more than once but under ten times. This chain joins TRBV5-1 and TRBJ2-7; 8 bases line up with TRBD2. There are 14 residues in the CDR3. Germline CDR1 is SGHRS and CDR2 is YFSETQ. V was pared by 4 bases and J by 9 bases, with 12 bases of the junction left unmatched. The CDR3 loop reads CASSLERESYRQYF. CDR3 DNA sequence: TGCGCCAGCAGCCTAGAGCGGGAGTCATATCGGCAGTACTTC.

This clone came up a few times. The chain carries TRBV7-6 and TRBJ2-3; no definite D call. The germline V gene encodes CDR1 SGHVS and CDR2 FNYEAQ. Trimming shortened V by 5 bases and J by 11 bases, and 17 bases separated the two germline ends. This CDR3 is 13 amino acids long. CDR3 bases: TGTGCCAGCAGCCGCAGACCCGCTGAGGAGCAGTATTTT. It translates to CASSRRPAEEQYF.

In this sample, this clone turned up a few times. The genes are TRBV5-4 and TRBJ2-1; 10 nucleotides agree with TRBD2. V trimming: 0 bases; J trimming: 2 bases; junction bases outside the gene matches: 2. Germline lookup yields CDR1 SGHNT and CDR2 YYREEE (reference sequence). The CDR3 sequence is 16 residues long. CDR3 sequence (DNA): TGTGCCAGCAGCTTGGATGGGACTAGCGCCTACAATGAGCAGTTCTTC. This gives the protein CASSLDGTSAYNEQFF.

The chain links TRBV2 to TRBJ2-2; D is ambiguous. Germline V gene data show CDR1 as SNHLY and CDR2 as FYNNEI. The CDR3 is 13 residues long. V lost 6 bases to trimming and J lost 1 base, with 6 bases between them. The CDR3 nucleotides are TGTGCCAGCAGGGAGATGAACACCGGGGAGCTGTTTTTT. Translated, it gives CASREMNTGELFF.

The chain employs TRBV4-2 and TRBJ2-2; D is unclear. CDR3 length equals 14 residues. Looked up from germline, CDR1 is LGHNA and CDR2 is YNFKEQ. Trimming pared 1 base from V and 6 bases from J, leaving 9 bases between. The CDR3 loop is CASSQVGDPGELFF. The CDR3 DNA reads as TGTGCCAGCAGCCAAGTGGGCGATCCCGGGGAGCTGTTTTTT.

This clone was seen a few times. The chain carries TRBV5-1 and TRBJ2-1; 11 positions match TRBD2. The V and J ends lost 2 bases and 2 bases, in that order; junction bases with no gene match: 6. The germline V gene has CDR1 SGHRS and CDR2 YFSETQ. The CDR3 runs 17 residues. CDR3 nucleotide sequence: TGCGCCAGCAGCTTTAGCGGGAGGGCCATCACCTACAATGAGCAGTTCTTC. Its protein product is CASSFSGRAITYNEQFF. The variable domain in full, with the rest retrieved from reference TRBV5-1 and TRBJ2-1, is KAGVTQTPRYLIKTRGQQVTLSCSPISGHRSVSWYQQTPGQGLQFLFEYFSETQRNKGNFPGRFSGRQFSNSRSEMNVSTLELGDSALYLCASSFSGRAITYNEQFFGPGTRLTVL.

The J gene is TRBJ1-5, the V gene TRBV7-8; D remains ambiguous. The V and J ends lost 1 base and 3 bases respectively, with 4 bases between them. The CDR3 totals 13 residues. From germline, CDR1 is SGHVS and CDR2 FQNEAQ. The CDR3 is CASSLVANQPQHF. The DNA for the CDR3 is TGTGCCAGCAGCTTAGTAGCCAATCAGCCCCAGCATTTT. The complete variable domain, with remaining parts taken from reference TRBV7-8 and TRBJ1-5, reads GAGVSQSPRYKVAKRGQDVALRCDPISGHVSLFWYQQALGQGPEFLTYFQNEAQLDKSGLPSDRFFAERPEGSVSTLKIQRTQQEDSAVYLCASSLVANQPQHFGDGTRLSIL.